Below, 26 T cell receptor beta chains from the same sample are listed, as sequenced in a study of blood T cell repertoires in COVID-19. Data came from immunoSEQ multiplex PCR; TCRdb stores just in-frame clones and leaves some out. Of roughly 480,000 clones in the sample, approximately 92% were seen once. The sequencing sample was made of peripheral blood. These receptors were collected from a man aged 18 to 29 with COVID-19, enrolled during active disease.

The chain recombines TRBV4-2 with TRBJ1-1; D is ambiguous. Germline V gene lookup returns CDR1 LGHNA and CDR2 YNFKEQ. Trimming shortened V by 0 bases and J by 5 bases, and 13 bases separated the two germline ends. The CDR3 consists of 15 residues. The CDR3 sequence: CASSQDGEWRTEAFF. The CDR3 nucleotides read TGTGCCAGCAGCCAAGACGGGGAATGGAGGACTGAAGCTTTCTTT.

The chain is built from TRBV5-1 and TRBJ1-1; D is unclear. Per germline, CDR1 SGHRS and CDR2 YFSETQ. V lost 4 bases and J 1 base, leaving 14 bases between the germline ends. The CDR3 is 15 residues long. The CDR3, as DNA: TGCGCCAGCAGCCCGTTGTCAGGCCCGAACACTGAAGCTTTCTTT. As protein: CASSPLSGPNTEAFF.

The chain uses TRBV5-4 and TRBJ2-7; 10 bases agree with TRBD2. This CDR3 contains 16 residues. V was clipped by 0 bases and J by 1 base; unmatched bases: 4. CDR1 is SGHNT, CDR2 YYREEE, per germline (reference sequence). The CDR3 reads CASSLGSGRMSYEQYF. CDR3 DNA: TGTGCCAGCAGCTTGGGTAGCGGGAGGATGTCCTACGAGCAGTACTTC.

The J gene is TRBJ2-7, the V gene TRBV11-2; no definite D call. The CDR3 contains 11 residues. The germline CDR1 and CDR2 sequences are SGHAT and FQNNGV. V lost 3 bases to trimming and J lost 4 bases, with 4 bases between them. CDR3 amino acids: CASSFQYEQYF. CDR3 sequence (DNA): TGTGCCAGCAGCTTTCAATACGAGCAGTACTTC.

V is TRBV7-3 and J is TRBJ2-3; 9 positions match TRBD1. This CDR3 region has 15 residues. V trimming: 4 bases; J trimming: 4 bases; junction bases outside the gene matches: 6. CDR1 is SGHTA and CDR2 is FQGTGA in the germline V gene. The CDR3 sequence: CASSSGQGFPDTQYF. In nucleotides, the CDR3 is TGTGCCAGCAGCTCGGGACAGGGCTTCCCAGATACGCAGTATTTT.

The gene calls are TRBV20-1 and TRBJ1-5; a possible D gene is TRBD1 (5 bases). The CDR3 has 15 residues. The germline CDR1 and CDR2 sequences are DFQATT and SNEGSKA (reference sequence). Trimming pared 3 bases from V and 4 bases from J, leaving 16 bases between. DNA of the CDR3: TGCAGTGCTAGTGAGGGGACTTGGGGGAATCAGCCCCAGCATTTT. As protein: CSASEGTWGNQPQHF.

V and J are TRBV29-1 and TRBJ2-5, with 8 bases lining up with TRBD2. The trim removed 6 bases at V and 5 bases at J, leaving 11 bases unmatched. The CDR3 spans 14 residues. Germline V lookup: CDR1 SQVTM, CDR2 ANQGSEA. The CDR3 DNA sequence: TGCAGCGTCTGGGGGCGGGAGCGGGGGGAGACCCAGTACTTC. Translated: CSVWGRERGETQYF.

This chain links TRBV5-1 with TRBJ1-2; D not certain. Germline values: CDR1 SGHRS, CDR2 YFSETQ. This CDR3 is 13 amino acids long. The ends were cut back, 0 bases at V and 12 bases at J, with 15 bases in the middle. The CDR3 DNA reads as TGCGCCAGCAGCTTGGACCGCGGTTCTATCGACACCTTC. It codes for CASSLDRGSIDTF.

The chain couples TRBV5-1 to TRBJ1-2; possibly TRBD1 for D (5 bases). Deletions cut 3 bases from V and 8 bases from J, with 20 bases between. CDR1 is SGHRS, CDR2 YFSETQ, per germline. The CDR3 length is 15 residues. The DNA of the CDR3 is TGCGCCAGCAGCTCAAGGGGCAGGCGGCTCCAGGGCTACACCTTC. It encodes CASSSRGRRLQGYTF. Variable domain in full (rest from reference TRBV5-1 and TRBJ1-2): KAGVTQTPRYLIKTRGQQVTLSCSPISGHRSVSWYQQTPGQGLQFLFEYFSETQRNKGNFPGRFSGRQFSNSRSEMNVSTLELGDSALYLCASSSRGRRLQGYTFGSGTRLTVV.

This clone came up a few times. The chain has TRBV12-3 or TRBV12-4 and TRBJ1-1, with D uncertain. Trimming took off 5 bases at V and 7 bases at J, with 11 bases between the two ends. The CDR3 length is 12 residues. In DNA form, the CDR3 reads TGTGCCAGCAGTCCGGGATTCTATGAAGCTTTCTTT. Translated: CASSPGFYEAFF.

Remarks on this clone: This same CDR3 is encoded by further DNA sequences in the sample. The chain is built from TRBV19 and TRBJ1-6; the match to TRBD1 covers 7 bases. This CDR3 has 14 amino acids. Germline values: CDR1 LNHDA, CDR2 SQIVND (reference sequence). J lost 7 bases, V lost 3 bases, and 3 bases had no gene match. CDR3 DNA sequence: TGTGCCAGTAGTATCGGGACAGCCAATTCACCCCTCCACTTT. Translated: CASSIGTANSPLHF.

V usage is TRBV15 and J usage is TRBJ2-2; perhaps TRBD1 as D (6 bases). This CDR3 is built from 14 residues. Trimming stripped 1 base from V and 4 bases from J, with 7 bases between. Germline V gene sequence: CDR1 LNHNV, CDR2 YYDKDF (reference sequence). CDR3 loop: CATSRVGATGELFF. CDR3 in DNA: TGTGCCACCAGCAGAGTGGGGGCCACCGGGGAGCTGTTTTTT. Looking up the rest from reference TRBV15 and TRBJ2-2 gives the full variable domain: DAMVIQNPRYQVTQFGKPVTLSCSQTLNHNVMYWYQQKSSQAPKLLFHYYDKDFNNEADTPDNFQSRRPNTSFCFLDIRSPGLGDTAMYLCATSRVGATGELFFGEGSRLTVL.

V and J are TRBV19 and TRBJ2-3, with a possible D match to TRBD2 (6 bases). V lost 3 bases and J 3 bases, leaving 10 bases between the germline ends. The CDR3 runs 14 residues. Germline CDR1 is LNHDA and CDR2 is SQIVND (reference sequence). This chain's CDR3 is CASSIGGFTDTQYF. The DNA for the CDR3 is TGTGCCAGTAGTATTGGAGGGTTTACAGATACGCAGTATTTT.

The genes are TRBV2 and TRBJ2-5; the match to TRBD1 covers 7 bases. The V segment lost 4 bases and the J segment 5 bases; nucleotides outside the gene matches: 4. In germline, CDR1 is SNHLY, CDR2 FYNNEI. The CDR3 contains 13 residues. CDR3 in amino acids: CASSGQGGETQYF. CDR3 nucleotides: TGTGCCAGCAGTGGACAGGGTGGGGAGACCCAGTACTTC.

The chain recombines TRBV14 with TRBJ2-2; TRBD2 might be the D (5 bases). CDR1 and CDR2 (germline): SGHDN, FVKESK. The CDR3 length is 15 residues. Trimming took off 3 bases at V and 9 bases at J, with 17 bases between the two ends. The CDR3 protein is CASSQAQREMRELFF. The CDR3 bases are TGTGCCAGCAGCCAGGCCCAGAGGGAAATGAGGGAGCTGTTTTTT.

Regarding this clone: The sample holds other DNA sequences that translate to the same CDR3. V usage is TRBV6-1 and J usage is TRBJ1-2; TRBD1 is a possible D gene (6 bases). The CDR3 covers 14 residues. V dropped 0 bases and J dropped 8 bases, with 13 bases sitting between them. The V gene's germline CDR1 is MNHNS and CDR2 SASEGT. The CDR3 DNA follows: TGTGCCAGCAGTGAAGCAGGGGGGGTATACGGCTACACCTTC. Its protein is CASSEAGGVYGYTF.

This chain uses TRBV18 with TRBJ2-7, with 7 bases fitting TRBD2. This CDR3 has 14 residues. Looked up from germline, CDR1 is KGHSH and CDR2 is LQKENI. V was clipped by 2 bases and J by 4 bases; unmatched bases: 5. The DNA for the CDR3 is TGTGCCAGCTCACCAGCTAGCGGACCTTACGAGCAGTACTTC. It codes for CASSPASGPYEQYF. The full variable domain, completed using reference TRBV18 and TRBJ2-7, is NAGVMQNPRHLVRRRGQEARLRCSPMKGHSHVYWYRQLPEEGLKFMVYLQKENIIDESGMPKERFSAEFPKEGPSILRIQQVVRGDSAAYFCASSPASGPYEQYFGPGTRLTVT.

V usage is TRBV3-1 (or the pseudogene TRBV3-2) and J usage is TRBJ1-1; no firm D call. The germline gives CDR1 LGHDT, CDR2 YNNKEL (reference sequence). Trimming removed 3 bases from V and 11 bases from J, with 13 bases in between. CDR3 size: 12 residues. The CDR3 loop reads CASSQGAGRAFF. CDR3 nucleotide sequence: TGTGCCAGCAGCCAGGGCGCCGGGAGGGCTTTCTTT.

The V gene is TRBV3-1 (or the pseudogene TRBV3-2), the J gene TRBJ2-7; 8 bases agree with TRBD1. With 1 base clipped from V and 2 bases from J, the junction kept 19 bases outside the gene matches. The CDR3 spans 20 residues. In germline, CDR1 is LGHDT, CDR2 YNNKEL (reference sequence). CDR3 coding DNA: TGTGCCAGCAGCCAAGTATCAGGGGGCGGATGGGGTAATGGGCCCTACGAGCAGTACTTC. Translated: CASSQVSGGGWGNGPYEQYF.

The V gene is TRBV9, the J gene TRBJ2-2; TRBD1 matches at 7 bases. V lost 3 bases to trimming and J lost 6 bases; unmatched junction nucleotides: 5. The CDR3 is 14 residues long. Germline assignment: CDR1 SGDLS and CDR2 YYNGEE. CDR3 region: CASSARQGSGELFF. The DNA of the CDR3 is TGTGCCAGCAGCGCCCGACAGGGATCCGGGGAGCTGTTTTTT.

The chain links TRBV7-9 to TRBJ2-1; TRBD2 agrees at 8 bases. This CDR3 is 15 amino acids long. From germline, CDR1 is SEHNR and CDR2 FQNEAQ (reference sequence). The trim removed 4 bases at V and 2 bases at J, leaving 4 bases unmatched. The CDR3: CASSSTSATYNEQFF. The CDR3 nucleotides are TGTGCCAGCAGCTCGACTAGCGCCACCTACAATGAGCAGTTCTTC.

The rearrangement joins TRBV20-1 to TRBJ2-7, with D possibly matching TRBD1 (5 bases). Germline V lookup: CDR1 DFQATT, CDR2 SNEGSKA (reference sequence). The CDR3 loop spans 14 amino acids. V shed 3 bases and J shed 1 base, with 13 bases lying between them. Written as DNA, the CDR3 is TGCAGTGCTAGTGGACCACGACAGTCCTACGAGCAGTACTTC. Its protein product is CSASGPRQSYEQYF.

The chain is built from TRBV18 and TRBJ2-7, with TRBD1 identical over 7 bases. The V gene end was trimmed by 1 base and the J gene end by 1 base; junction bases not matched to a gene: 1. The germline V gene encodes CDR1 KGHSH and CDR2 LQKENI. The CDR3 contains 14 residues. CDR3 sequence reads: CASSPQGQSYEQYF. The CDR3 nucleotides read TGTGCCAGCTCACCACAGGGACAGTCCTACGAGCAGTACTTC.

The J gene is TRBJ1-2, the V gene TRBV3-1 (or the pseudogene TRBV3-2), with 11 positions matching TRBD1. The CDR3 is 17 residues long. The junction had 14 bases not matched to a gene; V was cut back by 5 bases and J by 6 bases. Germline-derived CDR1 and CDR2 are LGHDT and YNNKEL (reference sequence). The CDR3 spells CASSFEGQGVFFNGYTF. The CDR3 DNA reads TGTGCCAGCAGCTTCGAGGGACAGGGGGTTTTTTTTAATGGCTACACCTTC.

The rearrangement uses TRBV5-4 and TRBJ2-6; tentatively, D is TRBD1 (5 bases). Germline values: CDR1 SGHNT, CDR2 YYREEE (reference sequence). The CDR3 spans 17 residues. V lost 2 bases and J lost 4, with 16 bases in between. The CDR3 DNA reads TGTGCCAGCAGCTTATACCAGGGTGGGGCCGGGGCCAACGTCCTGACTTTC. This sequence encodes CASSLYQGGAGANVLTF.

The rearrangement uses TRBV19 and TRBJ2-1, with D maybe TRBD2 (6 bases). Germline CDR1 is LNHDA and CDR2 is SQIVND (reference sequence). Between the trimmed V and J ends, which lost 7 bases and 9 bases, there was a span of 19 bases. CDR3 size: 14 residues. The CDR3 loop reads CASKVGRDGGEQFF. DNA of the CDR3: TGTGCCAGTAAGGTGGGGCGGGATGGCGGTGAGCAGTTCTTC.